The T cell receptor (beta chain) described here comes from a study of T cell changes during pregnancy in multiple sclerosis. Sequencing used immunoSEQ multiplex PCR; TCRdb keeps in-frame clones, though not all of them. The table records approximately 41,000 clones, roughly 93% of them present only once. This CDR3 is built from 15 residues. Germline V gene lookup returns CDR1 SGHDN and CDR2 FVKESK. J gave up 9 bases and V 5 bases, and 9 bases lay outside the gene matches. The genes are TRBV14 and TRBJ2-1; TRBD2 matches 11 bases. The sequenced sample was PBMCs (not recorded whether the cells were cultured). This receptor was taken from a female donor with multiple sclerosis, enrolled in a pregnancy study. The CDR3 nucleotides are TGTGCCAGCAGCGCACTAGCGGGAGTAGGTGCTGAGCAGTTCTTC. Amino acid sequence: CASSALAGVGAEQFF.